This TCR beta chain stems from a study of STAT3 mutations in large granular lymphocyte leukemia. Study-wide results and limits: In several patients, dominant TCR clone burden exceeded STAT3 mutant burden, suggesting STAT3 mutation arose secondarily. Every T-cell large granular lymphocyte leukemia patient had at least one immunodominant TCR beta clonotype. No sample exists from the first appearance of each clone.

This CDR3 has 14 amino acids. V lost 0 bases and J 2 bases, leaving 9 bases between the germline ends. The V gene's germline CDR1 is SGHRS and CDR2 YFSETQ. TCRdb's copy holds only in-frame clones and misses some; the assay was immunoSEQ multiplex PCR. The top ten hold roughly a third of the sample, which has over a thousand clones, 34% seen once. On this clone: The antigen is undetermined.

Specimen: PBMCs. The gene calls are TRBV5-1 and TRBJ2-7; D not certain. This TCR was sampled from a human donor with T large granular lymphocyte leukemia. Some clones in this sample may be carry-over from other donors' samples. The CDR3 spells CASSLALATYEQYF. For the CDR3, the DNA is TGCGCCAGCAGCTTGGCATTAGCCACCTACGAGCAGTACTTC.